The present T cell receptor beta chain was sequenced within a study of beta chain features in type 1 diabetes. Study-level findings and limits: TCRB CDR3 length was moderately but significantly reduced in all four CD4+ subsets of Type 1 diabetes patients. PCR might pick shorter templates more often, in the same way for patients and controls. Cells that show high TCR expression could be over-represented by cDNA sequencing.

V dropped 6 bases and J dropped 5 bases, with 22 bases sitting between them. This CDR3 has 16 residues. CDR1 and CDR2 from the germline V gene are MNHEY and SMNVEV (reference sequence). On this clone itself: What it recognizes is unknown.

The whole isolated RNA underwent reverse transcription, so sequencing captured expressed TCRB transcripts. This table comes from immunoSEQ multiplex PCR, and its TCRdb copy is limited to in-frame clones, with some not included. In the table there are under 800,000 clones, about 14% of which are singletons. The TCR originated in a man aged 18 to 30 in good health. This sequence joins TRBV27 and TRBJ1-2, with D possibly TRBD1 on 6 matching bases. The sample consisted of naive CD4+ T cells from blood. CDR3 in DNA: TGTGCCAGCAGACAGGCGGGAAGTAGAGGGGGGTATGGCTACACCTTC. It is translated as CASRQAGSRGGYGYTF.